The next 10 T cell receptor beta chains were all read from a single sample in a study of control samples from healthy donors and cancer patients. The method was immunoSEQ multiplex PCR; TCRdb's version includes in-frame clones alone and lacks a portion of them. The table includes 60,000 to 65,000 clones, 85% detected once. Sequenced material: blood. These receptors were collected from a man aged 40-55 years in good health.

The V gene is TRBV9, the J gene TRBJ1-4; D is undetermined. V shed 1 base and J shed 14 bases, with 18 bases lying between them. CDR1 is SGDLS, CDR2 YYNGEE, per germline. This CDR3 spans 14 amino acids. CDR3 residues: CASSVRTDPVGLFF. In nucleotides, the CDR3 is TGTGCCAGCAGCGTAAGAACGGACCCGGTTGGGCTGTTTTTT.

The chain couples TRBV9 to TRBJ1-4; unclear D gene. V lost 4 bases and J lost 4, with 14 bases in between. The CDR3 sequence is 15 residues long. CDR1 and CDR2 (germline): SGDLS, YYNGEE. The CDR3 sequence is CASSPSSTLNEKLFF. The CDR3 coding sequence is TGTGCCAGCAGCCCTAGCAGTACCCTTAATGAAAAACTGTTTTTT. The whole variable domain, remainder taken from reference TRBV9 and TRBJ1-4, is DSGVTQTPKHLITATGQRVTLRCSPRSGDLSVYWYQQSLDQGLQFLIQYYNGEERAKGNILERFSAQQFPDLHSELNLSSLELGDSALYFCASSPSSTLNEKLFFGSGTQLSVL.

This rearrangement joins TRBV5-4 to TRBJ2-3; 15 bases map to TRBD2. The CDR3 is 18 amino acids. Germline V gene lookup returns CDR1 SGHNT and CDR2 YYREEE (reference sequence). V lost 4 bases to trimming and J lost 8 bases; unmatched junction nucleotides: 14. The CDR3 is CASSPGGLAGGRTFTQYF. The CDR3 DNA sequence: TGTGCCAGCAGCCCGGGAGGACTAGCGGGGGGGCGGACTTTTACGCAGTATTTT.

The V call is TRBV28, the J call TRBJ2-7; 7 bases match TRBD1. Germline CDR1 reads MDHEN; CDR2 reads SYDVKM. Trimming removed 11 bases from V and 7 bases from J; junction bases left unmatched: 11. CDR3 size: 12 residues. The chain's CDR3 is CALRGSYGEQYF. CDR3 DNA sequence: TGTGCCCTCAGGGGGTCCTATGGGGAGCAGTACTTC.

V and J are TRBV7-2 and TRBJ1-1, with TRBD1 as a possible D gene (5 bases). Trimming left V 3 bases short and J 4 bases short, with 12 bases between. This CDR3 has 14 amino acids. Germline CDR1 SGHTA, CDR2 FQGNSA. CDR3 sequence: CASSLWSGPTEAFF. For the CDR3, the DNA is TGTGCCAGCAGCTTGTGGTCAGGGCCCACTGAAGCTTTCTTT. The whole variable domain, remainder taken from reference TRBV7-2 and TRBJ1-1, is GAGVSQSPSNKVTEKGKDVELRCDPISGHTALYWYRQSLGQGLEFLIYFQGNSAPDKSGLPSDRFSAERTGGSVSTLTIQRTQQEDSAVYLCASSLWSGPTEAFFGQGTRLTVV.

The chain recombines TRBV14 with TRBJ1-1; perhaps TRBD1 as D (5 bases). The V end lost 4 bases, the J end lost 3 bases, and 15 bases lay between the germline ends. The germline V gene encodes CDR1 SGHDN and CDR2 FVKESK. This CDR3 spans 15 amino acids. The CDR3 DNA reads TGTGCCAGCAGCCCCCGAGGGCAGGGAGACACTGAAGCTTTCTTT. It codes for CASSPRGQGDTEAFF.

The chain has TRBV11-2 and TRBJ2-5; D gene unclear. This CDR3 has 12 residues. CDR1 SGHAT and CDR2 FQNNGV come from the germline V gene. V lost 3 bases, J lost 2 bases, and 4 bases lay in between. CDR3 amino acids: CASSLGQETQYF. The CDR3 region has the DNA TGTGCCAGCAGCTTGGGTCAAGAGACCCAGTACTTC.

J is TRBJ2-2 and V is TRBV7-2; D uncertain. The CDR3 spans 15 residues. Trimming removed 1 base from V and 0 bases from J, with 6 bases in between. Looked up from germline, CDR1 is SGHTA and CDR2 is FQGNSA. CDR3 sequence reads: CASSLEVTNTGELFF. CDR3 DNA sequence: TGTGCCAGCAGCTTAGAAGTCACGAACACCGGGGAGCTGTTTTTT.

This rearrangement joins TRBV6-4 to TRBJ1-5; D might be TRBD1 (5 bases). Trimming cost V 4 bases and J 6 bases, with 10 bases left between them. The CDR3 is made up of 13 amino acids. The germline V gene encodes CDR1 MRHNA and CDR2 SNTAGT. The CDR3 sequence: CASSVQGGQPQHF. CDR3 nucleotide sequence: TGTGCCAGCAGTGTGCAGGGCGGTCAGCCCCAGCATTTT.

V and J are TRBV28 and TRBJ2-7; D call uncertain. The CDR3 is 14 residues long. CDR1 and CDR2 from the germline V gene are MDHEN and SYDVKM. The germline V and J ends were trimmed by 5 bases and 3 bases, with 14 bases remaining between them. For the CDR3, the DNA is TGTGCCAGCAGTCCCGACCTTGAGGTCTACGAGCAGTACTTC. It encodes CASSPDLEVYEQYF.